The TCR beta chain described here comes from a study of shared clonotypes between healthy human individuals. This table comes from immunoSEQ multiplex PCR, and its TCRdb copy is limited to in-frame clones, with some not included. Of nearly 1 million clones listed, approximately 76% were seen once; the top ten hold roughly 1.5%. This CDR3 has 15 residues. Germline assignment: CDR1 GTSNPN and CDR2 SVGIG (reference sequence). Unmatched junction bases numbered 11, after V lost 5 bases and J lost 6 bases. V gene TRBV30 combines with J gene TRBJ1-4, with 8 bases lining up with TRBD1. This TCR came from a man between 18 and 29 years old in good health. Sequences were obtained from memory CD4+ T cells sorted from blood. As to subset: CD45RA-negative fraction. CDR3 DNA sequence: TGTGCCTGGCGACCGAGGACAGGGACGTATGAAAAACTGTTTTTT. Its translation: CAWRPRTGTYEKLFF.